The 4 T cell receptor beta chains listed next were all sequenced from one sample in a study of regulatory T cells in long-lasting Graves disease listed by TCRdb under 2021. The sample's time point label, in plain terms: newly diagnosed GD, antithyroid drugs for less than 3 months. RNA was extracted from PBMCs in TRIzol for both TCR sequencing and RNA sequencing. Libraries were constructed by multiplex PCR. Instrument on record: Illumina HiSeq 4000. TCR beta libraries were built with iRepertoire HTBI primers and Arm-PCR amplification of CDR3 regions. In-frame beta chains were kept once TCRdb had trimmed the public reads at Q25 with fastp and called clones with MiXCR. Rows with one shared CDR3 protein collapse into an entry with the most common genes and DNA. The sample includes about 330,000 distinct CDR3 sequences, with around 15% observed a single time. 20% of the sample is taken by the ten largest.

The same sample was also used in a study of T cells in Graves' hyperthyroidism and ophthalmopathy.

The sequences come from peripheral blood mononuclear cells (PBMCs), collected at new diagnosis, from a patient treated with antithyroid drugs. The source is a young woman with Graves disease. Donor details come from another sample of the same person, matched by shared clones.

The chain recombines TRBV20-1 with TRBJ1-2; 8 nucleotides align to TRBD1. The ends lost 6 bases at V and 6 bases at J; junction bases unmatched: 6. The CDR3 totals 12 residues. From germline, CDR1 is DFQATT and CDR2 SNEGSKA (reference sequence). CDR3 sequence: CSARTGSNGYTF. For the CDR3, the DNA is TGCAGTGCCCGGACAGGGAGTAATGGCTACACCTTC.

The chain joins TRBV30 to TRBJ1-5; 8 nucleotides match TRBD1. After removal of 0 bases from V and 7 bases from J, the junction contained 11 bases not matched to a gene. Germline CDR1 and CDR2: GTSNPN and SVGIG (reference sequence). The CDR3 covers 16 residues. The CDR3 loop is CAWSVLGQGIGQPQHF. As DNA, the CDR3 is TGTGCCTGGAGTGTTCTTGGACAGGGAATCGGGCAGCCCCAGCATTTT.

This clonotype came up a few times. The chain is built from TRBV24-1 and TRBJ2-2; TRBD1 aligns across 7 bases. The germline gives CDR1 KGHDR, CDR2 SFDVKD. The CDR3 totals 16 residues. The V segment lost 3 bases and the J segment 0 bases; nucleotides outside the gene matches: 3. The CDR3 coding sequence is TGTGCCACCAGTGATCCGACAGGGTCGAACACCGGGGAGCTGTTTTTT. Translated, it gives CATSDPTGSNTGELFF.

Ten or more counts support this clonotype. The chain recombines TRBV5-1 with TRBJ2-1, with 12 nucleotides matching TRBD2. CDR1 SGHRS and CDR2 YFSETQ come from the germline V gene. There are 14 residues in the CDR3. The V and J ends lost 4 bases and 10 bases, in that order; junction bases with no gene match: 6. CDR3 nucleotides: TGCGCCAGCAGCGCCTCCGGGACTAGCGGGGAGCAGTTCTTC. It is translated as CASSASGTSGEQFF.